The 30 T cell receptor beta chains given below trace back to one sample, sequenced in a study of blood T cells in healthy people across ages. A second PCR, run for roughly 7 to 11 cycles, used a sample-barcoded 5' primer plus a J-beta primer mix. TCRdb fed the 5' RACE reads into MiXCR, producing one record per CDR3 protein. The table lists fewer than 800,000 distinct CDR3 sequences, around a fifth of them singletons. Sequencing input: blood. Receptor source: an older man in good health.

Only a few counts were recorded for this clonotype. The CDR3 DNA sequence: TGCGCCAGCAGCTCCACTTATGAAGATACGCAGTATTTT. Translating it yields CASSSTYEDTQYF. The chain has TRBV5-1 and TRBJ2-3; D is unclear. The V gene lost 3 bases and the J gene lost 5 bases, with 10 bases spanning the gap. Germline loops: CDR1 SGHRS, CDR2 YFSETQ. This CDR3 is built from 13 residues.

This clonotype came up many times. V usage is TRBV4-1 and J usage is TRBJ2-7; 10 bases line up with TRBD2. The V gene end was trimmed by 0 bases and the J gene end by 4 bases; junction bases not matched to a gene: 6. The CDR3 is 16 residues long. In germline, CDR1 is MGHRA, CDR2 YSYEKL. CDR3 in amino acids: CASSQDSLAGVYEQYF. In DNA, the CDR3 is TGCGCCAGCAGCCAAGATTCCCTAGCGGGAGTATACGAGCAGTACTTC.

This clonotype was recorded a few times. The CDR3 carries no conserved terminal phenylalanine or tryptophan, so it likely arises from a read error. The rearrangement joins TRBV20-1 to TRBJ1-4; D call uncertain. Germline V gene data show CDR1 as DFQATT and CDR2 as SNEGSKA (reference sequence). The CDR3 has 17 residues. V was shortened by 0 bases and J by 0 bases, with 14 bases between the two germline ends. CDR3 DNA sequence: TGCAGTGCTAGAGATGGTGGAAGGGCTACAACTAATGAAAAACTGTTTTCT. It encodes CSARDGGRATTNEKLFS.

This chain links TRBV6-5 with TRBJ2-5, with 11 nucleotides matching TRBD1. Looked up from germline, CDR1 is MNHEY and CDR2 is SVGAGI. This CDR3 contains 17 residues. V trimming: 2 bases; J trimming: 5 bases; junction bases outside the gene matches: 10. CDR3: CASSYVGQGEGVETQYF. The CDR3 DNA follows: TGTGCCAGCAGTTACGTGGGACAGGGGGAAGGGGTGGAGACCCAGTACTTC.

This clonotype has only a few counts. Being one base from a much bigger clone, this may be a read error. The chain carries TRBV20-1 and TRBJ1-1; perhaps TRBD1 as D (5 bases). The CDR3 totals 13 residues. Germline CDR1 reads DFQATT; CDR2 reads SNEGSKA (reference sequence). The V gene lost 0 bases and the J gene lost 3 bases, with 8 bases spanning the gap. The CDR3 sequence: CSARDLGDTEAFF. CDR3 coding DNA: TGCAGTGCTAGAGATCTGGGGGACACTGAAGCTTTCTTT.

The CDR3: CSARGYRGYTDTQYF. The CDR3 coding sequence is TGCAGTGCTAGAGGTTACAGGGGGTACACAGATACGCAGTATTTT. This sequence joins TRBV20-1 and TRBJ2-3, with 8 bases matching TRBD1. The CDR3 totals 15 residues. Looked up from germline, CDR1 is DFQATT and CDR2 is SNEGSKA (reference sequence). V trimming: 1 base; J trimming: 2 bases; junction bases outside the gene matches: 5.

This clonotype was seen repeatedly, ten times or more. V and J are TRBV28 and TRBJ2-5; tentative D call: TRBD1 (5 bases). Germline V gene sequence: CDR1 MDHEN, CDR2 SYDVKM. The CDR3 is made up of 14 amino acids. V dropped 3 bases and J dropped 5 bases, with 13 bases sitting between them. CDR3 DNA sequence: TGTGCCAGCAGTTTCCCGGACATTGGGGAGACCCAGTACTTC. Its protein is CASSFPDIGETQYF.

This chain uses TRBV6-2 or TRBV6-3 with TRBJ2-3; TRBD2 aligns across 9 bases. The ends lost 8 bases at V and 7 bases at J; junction bases unmatched: 13. Germline CDR1 reads MNHEY; CDR2 reads SVGEGT. CDR3 length: 15 amino acids. The CDR3 nucleotides read TGTGCCAGCCAAGGGCTAGCGGGGAGAAGGTATACGCAGTATTTT. Amino acids: CASQGLAGRRYTQYF.

The sample holds a few counts of this clonotype. The chain employs TRBV12-3 or TRBV12-4 and TRBJ1-1; 10 nucleotides align to TRBD1. V shed 4 bases, J shed 5 bases, and the junction held 7 bases outside the gene matches. The CDR3 runs to 15 residues. The CDR3 protein is CASSSPGTGVTEAFF. In nucleotides, the CDR3 is TGTGCCAGCAGTTCCCCCGGGACAGGGGTTACTGAAGCTTTCTTT.

With regard to this clonotype: Mismatch with germline at one junction end may stem from a read error. The chain combines TRBV2 with TRBJ2-3; 7 bases match TRBD1. The germline CDR1 and CDR2 sequences are SNHLY and FYNNEI. CDR3 length: 15 amino acids. CDR3 nucleotides: TGTGCCAGCAGTGAAGGAAGCGTGGGGACAGATGCGCAGTATTTT. As protein: CASSEGSVGTDAQYF. The full variable domain, its missing parts supplied by reference TRBV2 and TRBJ2-3, is EPEVTQTPSHQVTQMGQEVILRCVPISNHLYFYWYRQILGQKVEFLVSFYNNEISEKSEIFDDQFSVERPDGSNFTLKIRSTKLEDSAMYFCASSEGSVGTDAQYFGPGTRLTVL.

The chain carries TRBV3-1 and TRBJ2-7; D remains ambiguous. The germline CDR1 and CDR2 sequences are LGHDT and YNNKEL (reference sequence). With 3 bases removed from V and 3 bases from J, the gap between germline ends came to 0 bases. This CDR3 is built from 10 residues. The CDR3 DNA is TGTGCCAGCAGCCACTACGAGCAGTACTTC. Translation gives CASSHYEQYF.

This clonotype was seen ten or more times. The rearrangement joins TRBV4-1 to TRBJ2-1, with TRBD2 identical over 9 bases. The CDR3 has 14 residues. Germline CDR1 and CDR2: MGHRA and YSYEKL. V shed 1 base, J shed 9 bases, and the junction held 4 bases outside the gene matches. The chain's CDR3 is CASSQGAAGGEQFF. CDR3 nucleotides: TGCGCCAGCAGCCAAGGGGCAGCGGGAGGTGAGCAGTTCTTC.

This clonotype was seen a handful of times. The CDR3, as DNA: TGCAGTGCTAGAAACTATGGCTACACCTTC. Encoded protein: CSARNYGYTF. The gene calls are TRBV20-1 and TRBJ1-2; no firm D call. Germline CDR1 DFQATT, CDR2 SNEGSKA (reference sequence). V was trimmed by 2 bases and J by 2 bases, leaving 0 bases between them. This CDR3 is 10 amino acids long.

CDR3 protein: CSATIPRGSPETQYF. In DNA, the CDR3 is TGCAGTGCTACAATTCCCCGGGGCAGTCCCGAGACCCAGTACTTC. This chain uses TRBV20-1 with TRBJ2-5; D tentatively fits TRBD1 or TRBD2 (5 bases each). Germline loops: CDR1 DFQATT, CDR2 SNEGSKA (reference sequence). V lost 4 bases, J lost 5 bases, and 20 bases lay in between. This CDR3 is 15 amino acids long.

The chain joins TRBV20-1 to TRBJ2-4; D may match TRBD1 or TRBD2 (5 bases each). Trimming removed 3 bases at V and 8 bases at J, with 11 bases between. Germline CDR1 DFQATT, CDR2 SNEGSKA (reference sequence). The CDR3 has 12 residues. This chain's CDR3 is CSASRETDIQYF. CDR3 nucleotides: TGCAGTGCTAGCAGGGAGACTGACATTCAGTACTTC.

V gene TRBV29-1 combines with J gene TRBJ2-5, with D unclear. Trimming removed 6 bases at V and 4 bases at J, with 12 bases between. CDR3 length: 12 residues. Germline V lookup: CDR1 SQVTM, CDR2 ANQGSEA. Written as DNA, the CDR3 is TGCAGCGTCCGAAAGGCTGGAGAGACCCAGTACTTC. It yields the protein CSVRKAGETQYF.

This chain uses TRBV9 with TRBJ2-1, with D possibly TRBD2 on 6 matching bases. V was pared by 0 bases and J by 3 bases, with 13 bases between. This CDR3 has 16 amino acids. Per the germline V gene, CDR1 is SGDLS and CDR2 is YYNGEE. CDR3 loop: CASSVGSAGHYNEQFF. The CDR3 nucleotides read TGTGCCAGCAGCGTAGGATCAGCGGGCCACTACAATGAGCAGTTCTTC.

J is TRBJ1-1 and V is TRBV6-5; TRBD1 matches 11 bases. CDR1 is MNHEY, CDR2 SVGAGI, per germline. Germline trimming cut 5 bases from V and 4 bases from J; bases unmatched to any gene: 12. CDR3 size: 17 residues. The CDR3 nucleotides read TGTGCCAGCAGTCCATATCCAGGACAGGGGGCTGGCACTGAAGCTTTCTTT. Translation: CASSPYPGQGAGTEAFF.

The chain recombines TRBV20-1 with TRBJ2-1; D unclear. The assigned J gene may be wrong: the sequence end matches TRBJ2-7 better. This CDR3 has 12 amino acids. Germline V gene lookup returns CDR1 DFQATT and CDR2 SNEGSKA (reference sequence). CDR3 in DNA: TGCAGTGCTAGCCGGCTCTCCTACGAGCAGTACTTC. It encodes CSASRLSYEQYF.

Only a few counts were recorded for this clonotype. The genes are TRBV15 and TRBJ2-5; D not certain. The assigned J gene may be wrong: the sequence end matches TRBJ2-7 better. This CDR3 comprises 16 residues. Germline values: CDR1 LNHNV, CDR2 YYDKDF (reference sequence). The chain's CDR3 is CATSREGGPYSYEQYF. The CDR3 nucleotides are TGTGCCACCAGCAGAGAAGGTGGGCCCTACTCCTACGAGCAGTACTTC.

V and J are TRBV11-2 and TRBJ2-7; D possibly corresponds to TRBD2 (6 bases). The V end was cut by 4 bases, the J end by 4 bases, with 14 bases between. CDR1 and CDR2 from the germline V gene are SGHAT and FQNNGV. This CDR3 has 14 amino acids. DNA of the CDR3: TGTGCCAGCAGCTCCGCCCCGGGGAGGTACGAGCAGTACTTC. It is translated as CASSSAPGRYEQYF.

This clonotype turned up a few times. The rearrangement joins TRBV6-1 to TRBJ1-5, with 10 bases aligning to TRBD1. The V gene's germline CDR1 is MNHNS and CDR2 SASEGT. J was trimmed by 6 bases and V by 8 bases; bases with no gene match: 10. CDR3 length equals 15 residues. The CDR3 DNA reads as TGTGCCAGCGGACTACTTGACAGGGGGCTTCAGCCCCAGCATTTT. Encoded protein: CASGLLDRGLQPQHF.

This chain connects TRBV29-1 to TRBJ2-7, with 10 bases fitting TRBD1. Trimming at V came to 5 bases and at J to 4 bases, leaving 2 bases not matched to a gene. The germline V gene encodes CDR1 SQVTM and CDR2 ANQGSEA. The CDR3 has 12 residues. CDR3 sequence: CSVWDRGYEQYF. CDR3 sequence (DNA): TGCAGCGTTTGGGACAGGGGTTACGAGCAGTACTTC.

This clonotype was observed a few times. The chain joins TRBV5-1 to TRBJ1-4; 9 bases agree with TRBD1. CDR1 is SGHRS and CDR2 is YFSETQ in the germline V gene. CDR3 length equals 14 residues. V lost 4 bases, J lost 8 bases, and 6 bases stayed unmatched. DNA of the CDR3: TGCGCCAGCAGCCGGGACAGGGTTGACGAAAAACTGTTTTTT. It is translated as CASSRDRVDEKLFF.

This clonotype appeared many times. V gene TRBV28 combines with J gene TRBJ2-6; no firm D call. Germline V gene lookup returns CDR1 MDHEN and CDR2 SYDVKM. The CDR3 is 11 residues long. V was clipped by 7 bases and J by 11 bases, with 9 bases between them. The CDR3 region is CASTTDHVLTF. The CDR3 DNA is TGTGCCAGCACCACCGACCACGTCCTGACTTTC. Supplemented by reference TRBV28 and TRBJ2-6, the full variable domain reads DVKVTQSSRYLVKRTGEKVFLECVQDMDHENMFWYRQDPGLGLRLIYFSYDVKMKEKGDIPEGYSVSREKKERFSLILESASTNQTSMYLCASTTDHVLTFGAGSRLTVL.

This sequence joins TRBV2 and TRBJ2-5, with D perhaps TRBD1 (6 bases). The CDR3 consists of 14 residues. The V end was cut by 5 bases, the J end by 11 bases, with 21 bases between. Germline CDR1 SNHLY, CDR2 FYNNEI. CDR3 bases: TGTGCCAGCAGTAAAGACAGGCCCCCTTGGGAGCAGTACTTC. Protein product: CASSKDRPPWEQYF.

This clonotype was detected only a few times. The chain recombines TRBV4-2 with TRBJ2-5, with 8 bases lining up with TRBD2. The DNA end lines up better with TRBJ2-1; the J call may be wrong. CDR3 length equals 16 residues. The V gene's germline CDR1 is LGHNA and CDR2 YNFKEQ. The CDR3 bases are TGTGCCAGCAGCCACTCCGGGACTAGTACGTCGAGTGAGCAGTTCTTC. Amino acids: CASSHSGTSTSSEQFF.

This clonotype has only a few counts. The CDR3 sequence: CASSLALDSGGQYF. The CDR3 DNA sequence: TGTGCCAGCAGCTTAGCGCTGGATAGCGGGGGTCAGTACTTC. The chain combines TRBV7-2 with TRBJ2-5; 9 nucleotides agree with TRBD2. Unmatched junction bases numbered 7, after V lost 0 bases and J lost 11 bases. The germline CDR1 and CDR2 sequences are SGHTA and FQGNSA. CDR3 length: 14 residues.

In this sample, this clonotype turned up a few times. The chain links TRBV5-1 to TRBJ2-3, with 10 bases identical to TRBD1. Trimming at V came to 2 bases and at J to 2 bases, leaving 8 bases not matched to a gene. CDR3 size: 17 residues. Germline CDR1 is SGHRS and CDR2 is YFSETQ. The CDR3 region is CASSFKGQGYPTDTQYF. The CDR3, as DNA: TGCGCCAGCAGCTTCAAGGGACAGGGGTATCCCACAGATACGCAGTATTTT.

This clonotype appeared many times. This rearrangement joins TRBV3-1 to TRBJ2-7; 8 positions agree with TRBD1. The CDR3 is 15 residues long. Germline trimming cut 0 bases from V and 3 bases from J; bases unmatched to any gene: 4. Germline-derived CDR1 and CDR2 are LGHDT and YNNKEL (reference sequence). The CDR3 DNA reads as TGTGCCAGCAGCCAAGAGACAGGGGTAGGCTACGAGCAGTACTTC. It translates to CASSQETGVGYEQYF.